The source of this T cell receptor beta chain is a study of OX40 agonist ivuxolimab in advanced cancers. General study points: Among the least clonally expanded were partial responders at 0.1-3.0 mg/kg.

This CDR3 is 17 amino acids long. V lost 3 bases to trimming and J lost 5 bases; unmatched junction nucleotides: 7. The germline V gene encodes CDR1 MNHEY and CDR2 SMNVEV (reference sequence). Worth noting for this clone: What it binds is unknown.

The table came from immunoSEQ multiplex PCR; TCRdb's copy has only in-frame clones and leaves some out. The repertoire has around 94,000 clones, roughly 84% of them found once; the top ten carry around 0.3%. The genes are TRBV27 and TRBJ2-2, with 12 bases lining up with TRBD2. The specimen comprised CD4+ or CD8+ T cells sorted from blood, sampled in a trial of the OX40 agonist ivuxolimab. The sequence derives from an adult with an advanced solid tumor such as melanoma, head and neck, liver or kidney cancer. The CDR3 DNA sequence: TGTGCCAGCAGTTTTGGGCTAGCGGGGGGGCCGACCGGGGAGCTGTTTTTT. This gives the protein CASSFGLAGGPTGELFF.